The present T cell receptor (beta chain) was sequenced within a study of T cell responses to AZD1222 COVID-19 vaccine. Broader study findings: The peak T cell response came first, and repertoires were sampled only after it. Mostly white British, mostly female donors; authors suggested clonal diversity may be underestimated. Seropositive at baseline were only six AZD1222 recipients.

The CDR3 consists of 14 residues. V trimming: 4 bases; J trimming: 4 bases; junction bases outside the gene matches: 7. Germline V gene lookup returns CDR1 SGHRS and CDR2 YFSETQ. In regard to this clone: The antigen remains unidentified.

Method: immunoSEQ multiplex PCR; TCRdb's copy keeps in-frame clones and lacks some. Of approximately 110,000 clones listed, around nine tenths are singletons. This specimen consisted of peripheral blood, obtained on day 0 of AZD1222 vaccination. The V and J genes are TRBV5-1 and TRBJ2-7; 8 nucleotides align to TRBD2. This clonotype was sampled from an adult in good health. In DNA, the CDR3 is TGCGCCAGCAGCATCAGCGGGAGTCCTTACGAGCAGTACTTC. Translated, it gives CASSISGSPYEQYF.